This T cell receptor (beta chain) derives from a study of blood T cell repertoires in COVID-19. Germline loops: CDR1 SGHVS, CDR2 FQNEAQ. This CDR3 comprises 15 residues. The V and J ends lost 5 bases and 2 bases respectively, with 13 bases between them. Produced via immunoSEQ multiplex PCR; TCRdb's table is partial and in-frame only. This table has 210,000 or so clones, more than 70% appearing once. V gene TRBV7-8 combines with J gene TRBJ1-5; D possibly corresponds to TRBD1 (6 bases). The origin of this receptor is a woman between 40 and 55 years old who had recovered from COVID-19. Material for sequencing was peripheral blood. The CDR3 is CASSAGGAGNQPQHF. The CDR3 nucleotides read TGTGCCAGCAGCGCGGGGGGCGCAGGCAATCAGCCCCAGCATTTT.